This entry features one T cell receptor beta chain sequence. The antigen remains unidentified. The limits of the CDR3 on the DNA are not certain, so only TCRdb's listed CDR3 is given. Including both end residues, the CDR3 is 14 amino acids long. Germline CDR1 reads SQVTM; CDR2 reads ANQGSEA. This sample stems from a study of CD8+CD57+ T cells in acquired aplastic anemia. Whole-study context: Average DNA yield from sorted CD4+ and CD8+ cells was around 3 ug. Study conclusions and caveats: Found in both controls and patients were approximately 30 CD8+ CDR3 sequences.

Profiles of TCR beta VDJ and CDR3 were generated from a genomic DNA template. MiXCR was run by TCRdb on the reads, yielding one entry per CDR3 protein. The repertoire consists of about 200,000 distinct CDR3 sequences, with 65% occurring once and the leading ten covering roughly 61%. CD8+CD57+ cell expansion, shown by flow cytometry, had occurred in the patients selected for sequencing. Everyone among the patients had severe acquired aplastic anemia. Sequencing was carried out using sorted CD4+, CD8+, or CD8+CD57+ T cells (not recorded which) from PBMCs. This chain joins TRBV29-1 and TRBJ1-5; the table's TRBD1 call for D was not verified on the DNA. The TCR originated in a human donor with aplastic anemia. CDR3 sequence: CTSVPGRGWQPQHF.